This T cell receptor beta chain derives from a study of T cell clonotyping in hematopoietic cell transplantation. Study-level results: Pathologically expanded recipient clonotypes increased progressively from day 30 to day 180 as diversity fell. At the given depth, recipient repertoires were over 95% de novo clonotypes. Higher Inverse Simpson Index values in graft donor and pretransplant recipient predicted broader posttransplant TCR diversity.

Clones were read by immunoSEQ multiplex PCR, and TCRdb kept only the in-frame ones, dropping some. The table includes more than 15,000 clones, about 90% detected once. The length of the CDR3 is 8 residues. Per germline, CDR1 DFQATT and CDR2 SNEGSKA (reference sequence). Trimming stripped 3 bases from V and 9 bases from J, with 3 bases between. Details on this clone: Its target is not known.

Material for sequencing was peripheral blood mononuclear cells. The receptor was derived from a man aged 35 to 55 in good health. Some clones in this sample may be carry-over from other donors' samples. The rearrangement links TRBV20-1 to TRBJ2-7; no clear D. The CDR3 is CSARGQYF. Written as DNA, the CDR3 is TGCAGTGCTAGGGGGCAGTACTTC.